The sequence of this TCR beta chain was determined in a study of Ad26.COV2.S vaccination and SARS-CoV-2 variants. Study overall: Intramuscularly, Ad26.COV2.S was given either once or twice, 56 days apart. Study results and limitations: Vaccinees reportedly had broad spike-specific CD8+ and CD4+ T cell responses.

As concerns this clone: The antigen remains unidentified.

Clones were sequenced by immunoSEQ multiplex PCR, and TCRdb holds only the in-frame ones, with some missing. The table shows 300,000 to 400,000 clones, with 85% occurring only once. The CDR3 is 14 amino acids. The V gene's germline CDR1 is LGHNA and CDR2 YNFKEQ. Between the trimmed V and J ends, which lost 5 bases and 0 bases, there was a span of 7 bases. This sample's treatment: 15 to 20 received Ad26.COV2.S at low or high dose, single or two shots; about five received placebo; per-sample allocation not given. Following the first vaccine or placebo injection, samples were taken on day 63. As its vector, the vaccine had Ad26, which expressed Wuhan-strain SARS-CoV-2 spike.

V gene TRBV4-2 combines with J gene TRBJ2-2; no definite D call. Sample: peripheral blood, taken in a trial of Ad26.COV2.S vaccine versus placebo. This receptor was obtained from a person aged 18 to 59 who received the Ad26.COV2.S COVID-19 vaccine or a placebo. The CDR3 here is CASSYGTNTGELFF. DNA of the CDR3: TGTGCCAGCAGCTACGGTACGAACACCGGGGAGCTGTTTTTT.